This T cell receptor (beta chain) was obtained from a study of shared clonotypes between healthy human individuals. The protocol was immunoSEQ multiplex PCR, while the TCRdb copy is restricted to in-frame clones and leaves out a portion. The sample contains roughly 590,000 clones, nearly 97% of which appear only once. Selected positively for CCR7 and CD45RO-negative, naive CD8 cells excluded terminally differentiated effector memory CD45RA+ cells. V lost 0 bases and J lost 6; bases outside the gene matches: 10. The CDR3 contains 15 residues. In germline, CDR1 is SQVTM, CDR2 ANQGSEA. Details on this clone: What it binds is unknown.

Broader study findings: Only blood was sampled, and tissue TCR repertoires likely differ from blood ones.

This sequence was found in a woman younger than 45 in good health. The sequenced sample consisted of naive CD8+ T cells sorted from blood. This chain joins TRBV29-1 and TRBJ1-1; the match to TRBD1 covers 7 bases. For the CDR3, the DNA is TGCAGCGTTGAAGATGAGGCAGGGGGTTGGGCTGAAGCTTTCTTT. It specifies CSVEDEAGGWAEAFF.